These 30 T cell receptor beta chains came from one sample sequenced in a study of cytomegalovirus exposure and HLA in healthy donors. Amplification used 60 Vbeta primers and 13 Jbeta primers. Some clones are missing from TCRdb's copy, which holds only in-frame ones; the method was immunoSEQ multiplex PCR. The data show around 110,000 clones, approximately 80% seen once. Material: PBMCs. The receptor set was obtained from a male donor in good health and CMV-seronegative.

A single count supports this clone. The chain recombines TRBV19 with TRBJ2-2; 7 positions agree with TRBD1. This CDR3 is built from 16 residues. CDR1 LNHDA and CDR2 SQIVND come from the germline V gene (reference sequence). V dropped 5 bases and J dropped 5; count of bases not matched to a gene: 11. CDR3 sequence reads: CASSAPTGWGTGELFF. CDR3 in DNA: TGTGCCAGTAGTGCTCCGACAGGGTGGGGAACCGGGGAGCTGTTTTTT.

The chain has TRBV19 and TRBJ1-2; TRBD1 agrees at 9 bases. V lost 3 bases to trimming and J lost 4 bases; unmatched junction nucleotides: 3. Germline-derived CDR1 and CDR2 are LNHDA and SQIVND (reference sequence). The CDR3 totals 14 residues. The CDR3 here is CASSMAQGAYGYTF. The CDR3 region has the DNA TGTGCCAGTAGTATGGCACAGGGGGCCTATGGCTACACCTTC.

This sequence joins TRBV9 and TRBJ2-1; D might be TRBD2 (6 bases). The CDR3 length is 15 residues. CDR1 is SGDLS and CDR2 is YYNGEE in the germline V gene. Between the trimmed V and J ends, which lost 2 bases and 5 bases, there was a span of 14 bases. CDR3 region: CASSVTGSGDNEQFF. In DNA, the CDR3 is TGTGCCAGCAGCGTCACCGGGAGTGGCGACAATGAGCAGTTCTTC.

In DNA, the CDR3 is TGTGCCAGCAGCAAAGTACACAGGTCCTACAATGAGCAGTTCTTC. Protein sequence: CASSKVHRSYNEQFF. V and J are TRBV21-1 and TRBJ2-1; TRBD1 is taken as the D call from the table, unchecked against the DNA. TRBV21-1 is listed as a pseudogene. This CDR3 is built from 15 residues.

This chain connects TRBV19 to TRBJ2-2; a possible D gene is TRBD1 (6 bases). The germline CDR1 and CDR2 sequences are LNHDA and SQIVND (reference sequence). The CDR3 loop spans 16 amino acids. Trimming left V 0 bases short and J 9 bases short, with 17 bases between. The CDR3 coding sequence is TGTGCCAGTAGTATAGATCCCGCAGGGGAAAGTAGGGAGCTGTTTTTT. Its translation: CASSIDPAGESRELFF. Together with reference TRBV19 and TRBJ2-2, the CDR3 gives the full variable domain: DGGITQSPKYLFRKEGQNVTLSCEQNLNHDAMYWYRQDPGQGLRLIYYSQIVNDFQKGDIAEGYSVSREKKESFPLTVTSAQKNPTAFYLCASSIDPAGESRELFFGEGSRLTVL.

This sequence joins TRBV15 and TRBJ2-7; TRBD2 might be the D (5 bases). The germline V and J ends were trimmed by 0 bases and 7 bases, with 16 bases remaining between them. This CDR3 has 15 residues. CDR1 is LNHNV, CDR2 YYDKDF, per germline (reference sequence). DNA for the CDR3: TGTGCCACCAGCAGAGATGTAGGGAGTCCGGGTGAGCAGTACTTC. Its translation: CATSRDVGSPGEQYF.

The V gene is TRBV5-6, the J gene TRBJ2-1; 10 bases agree with TRBD1. J gave up 8 bases and V 3 bases, and 11 bases lay outside the gene matches. This CDR3 spans 16 amino acids. Germline CDR1 is SGHDT and CDR2 is YYEEEE. DNA for the CDR3: TGTGCCAGCAGCTCTTGGACAGGGGGATCGGTGTATGAGCAGTTCTTC. As protein: CASSSWTGGSVYEQFF.

The genes are TRBV6-1 and TRBJ1-2; maybe TRBD1 (6 bases). This CDR3 spans 15 amino acids. Looked up from germline, CDR1 is MNHNS and CDR2 is SASEGT. V lost 3 bases to trimming and J lost 5 bases, with 16 bases between them. The CDR3 region has the DNA TGTGCCAGCAGTGACGGGGGGGTAGGGGGATATGGCTACACCTTC. It translates to CASSDGGVGGYGYTF.

V and J are TRBV7-6 and TRBJ2-1, with 7 bases matching TRBD2. Germline V gives CDR1 SGHVS, CDR2 FNYEAQ. J lost 0 bases, V lost 4 bases, and 15 bases had no gene match. The CDR3 extends over 19 amino acids. CDR3 in DNA: TGTGCCAGCAGCTACCGGGCGCTAGCGGTGTTGGGCTCCTACAATGAGCAGTTCTTC. Its translation: CASSYRALAVLGSYNEQFF.

This clone was counted a single time. The V and J genes are TRBV4-1 and TRBJ2-7; a weak D match, TRBD1 (5 bases). V shed 2 bases and J shed 4 bases, with 6 bases lying between them. CDR1 is MGHRA and CDR2 is YSYEKL in the germline V gene. The CDR3 has 12 residues. The CDR3: CASSQTGYEQYF. In DNA, the CDR3 is TGCGCCAGCAGCCAAACAGGTTACGAGCAGTACTTC.

This clone was seen a handful of times. This sequence joins TRBV5-1 and TRBJ1-1, with D possibly being TRBD1 (6 bases). CDR1 and CDR2 from the germline V gene are SGHRS and YFSETQ. CDR3 length equals 15 residues. The ends were cut back, 1 base at V and 1 base at J, with 11 bases in the middle. The CDR3 loop is CASSLTGTSNTEAFF. The CDR3 DNA follows: TGCGCCAGCAGCTTGACCGGGACATCGAACACTGAAGCTTTCTTT.

This clone has just one count. The chain couples TRBV4-1 to TRBJ1-2; 7 bases agree with TRBD1. Germline loops: CDR1 MGHRA, CDR2 YSYEKL. The CDR3 sequence is 15 residues long. The V and J ends lost 0 bases and 7 bases, in that order; junction bases with no gene match: 8. The CDR3 DNA is TGCGCCAGCAGCCAAGAAAGTGACAGGGTGGGTGGCTACACCTTC. Amino acids: CASSQESDRVGGYTF.

J is TRBJ2-7 and V is TRBV29-1, with TRBD2 as a possible D gene (5 bases). Germline CDR1 reads SQVTM; CDR2 reads ANQGSEA. The CDR3 sequence is 13 residues long. Trimming took 5 bases from V and 2 from J, leaving 13 bases between them. The CDR3 region has the DNA TGCAGCGTTCCAGATCCGGGGACCTACGAGCAGTACTTC. This encodes CSVPDPGTYEQYF.

The chain recombines TRBV10-2 with TRBJ2-7, with a tentative D call TRBD2 (5 bases). V was clipped by 1 base and J by 2 bases, with 9 bases between them. This CDR3 contains 14 residues. Germline CDR1 and CDR2: WSHSY and SAAADI. CDR3 residues: CASSELAGPYEQYF. The DNA for the CDR3 is TGCGCCAGCAGTGAGTTGGCGGGCCCCTACGAGCAGTACTTC.

The J gene is TRBJ2-7, the V gene TRBV7-7; D gene uncertain. Germline assignment: CDR1 SSHAT and CDR2 FNYEAQ (reference sequence). V was shortened by 3 bases and J by 6 bases, with 12 bases between the two germline ends. The CDR3 runs to 13 residues. CDR3 sequence reads: CASSLNHGGEQYF. The CDR3 nucleotides read TGTGCCAGCAGCTTGAATCACGGCGGCGAGCAGTACTTC. Drawing the rest from reference TRBV7-7 and TRBJ2-7, the complete variable domain is GAGVSQSPRYKVTKRGQDVTLRCDPISSHATLYWYQQALGQGPEFLTYFNYEAQPDKSGLPSDRFSAERPEGSISTLTIQRTEQRDSAMYRCASSLNHGGEQYFGPGTRLTVT.

The table lists this clone with a count of one. The rearrangement uses TRBV27 and TRBJ1-5, with 8 positions matching TRBD1. Germline V gene sequence: CDR1 MNHEY, CDR2 SMNVEV (reference sequence). The CDR3 sequence is 13 residues long. V lost 6 bases and J lost 7; bases outside the gene matches: 5. Written as DNA, the CDR3 is TGTGCCAGCAGACAGGGGGGAGGCCAGCCCCAGCATTTT. It is translated as CASRQGGGQPQHF.

V and J are TRBV18 and TRBJ2-5; TRBD2 aligns across 7 bases. J gave up 2 bases and V 2 bases, and 8 bases lay outside the gene matches. In germline, CDR1 is KGHSH, CDR2 LQKENI. The CDR3 spans 16 residues. CDR3 DNA sequence: TGTGCCAGCTCACCAATCGGGAGGCGGACTCAAGAGACCCAGTACTTC. Encoded protein: CASSPIGRRTQETQYF.

The rearrangement links TRBV5-6 to TRBJ1-1; the D is unclear. Germline CDR1 is SGHDT and CDR2 is YYEEEE. V lost 2 bases and J lost 11, with 13 bases in between. The CDR3 has 12 residues. The DNA for the CDR3 is TGTGCCAGCAGCTTTCAGTTTTCGATTGCTTTCTTT. Translated: CASSFQFSIAFF.

This chain uses TRBV10-3 with TRBJ1-1; D is undetermined. The CDR3 has 15 residues. The germline gives CDR1 ENHRY, CDR2 SYGVKD. Trimming left V 4 bases short and J 1 base short, with 13 bases between. The CDR3 region is CAISVVLLRNTEAFF. The CDR3 DNA reads as TGTGCCATCAGTGTAGTATTGTTGAGGAACACTGAAGCTTTCTTT.

This chain uses TRBV5-1 with TRBJ1-2, with a possible D match to TRBD1 (5 bases). Trimming removed 0 bases at V and 0 bases at J, with 9 bases between. CDR1 and CDR2 from the germline V gene are SGHRS and YFSETQ. The CDR3 spans 15 residues. CDR3 region: CASSLAQVSNYGYTF. In DNA, the CDR3 is TGCGCCAGCAGCTTGGCACAGGTGTCTAACTATGGCTACACCTTC.

This rearrangement joins TRBV6-5 to TRBJ1-5; the D is unclear. V lost 3 bases, J lost 3 bases, and 9 bases lay in between. CDR3 length equals 14 residues. Germline V lookup: CDR1 MNHEY, CDR2 SVGAGI. The CDR3 DNA sequence: TGTGCCAGCAGTTATCGGCAGGACAATCAGCCCCAGCATTTT. It specifies CASSYRQDNQPQHF.

V usage is TRBV2 and J usage is TRBJ1-1, with D tentatively TRBD1 (5 bases). The CDR3 covers 13 residues. V lost 4 bases and J 3 bases, leaving 9 bases between the germline ends. Looked up from germline, CDR1 is SNHLY and CDR2 is FYNNEI. In DNA form, the CDR3 reads TGTGCCAGCAGTGCAGGGCTGGACACTGAAGCTTTCTTT. Translating it yields CASSAGLDTEAFF.

This sequence joins TRBV10-1 and TRBJ2-3, with D maybe TRBD2 (6 bases). The CDR3 runs to 17 residues. CDR1 and CDR2 from the germline V gene are WNHNN and SYGVQD (reference sequence). Trimming took off 5 bases at V and 6 bases at J, with 24 bases between the two ends. The CDR3: CASSPSRASVGKDTQYF. The DNA for the CDR3 is TGCGCCAGCAGTCCATCAAGGGCTAGCGTCGGCAAGGATACGCAGTATTTT.

V is TRBV5-6 and J is TRBJ1-1; the D gene is possibly TRBD1 (6 bases). The CDR3 is made up of 15 amino acids. The ends were cut back, 4 bases at V and 0 bases at J, with 13 bases in the middle. Germline V lookup: CDR1 SGHDT, CDR2 YYEEEE. The CDR3 reads CASSLGQIMNTEAFF. Written as DNA, the CDR3 is TGTGCCAGCAGCCTCGGACAGATCATGAACACTGAAGCTTTCTTT.

The CDR3 region has the DNA TGTGCCATCAGTTCAAATGAAAAACTGTTTTTT. Translation: CAISSNEKLFF. This rearrangement joins TRBV10-3 to TRBJ1-4; D remains unclear. Trimming took 5 bases from V and 5 from J, leaving 3 bases between them. This CDR3 contains 11 residues. Per the germline V gene, CDR1 is ENHRY and CDR2 is SYGVKD.

The rearrangement uses TRBV4-1 and TRBJ2-5; 7 bases are shared with TRBD2. The CDR3 totals 17 residues. CDR1 is MGHRA and CDR2 is YSYEKL in the germline V gene. V lost 1 base, J lost 4 bases, and 12 bases stayed unmatched. CDR3: CASSQVGLPGGGETQYF. The DNA of the CDR3 is TGCGCCAGCAGCCAAGTCGGGCTCCCGGGGGGAGGAGAGACCCAGTACTTC.

The V gene is TRBV5-1, the J gene TRBJ2-5, with 9 bases fitting TRBD2. The J segment lost 5 bases and the V segment lost 6 bases, leaving 14 bases of the junction unmatched. The length of the CDR3 is 16 residues. Per germline, CDR1 SGHRS and CDR2 YFSETQ. The CDR3 region has the DNA TGCGCCAGCATGGGGAATAGCGGGAGCTGGGGGGAGACCCAGTACTTC. Protein product: CASMGNSGSWGETQYF. Supplemented by reference TRBV5-1 and TRBJ2-5, the full variable domain reads KAGVTQTPRYLIKTRGQQVTLSCSPISGHRSVSWYQQTPGQGLQFLFEYFSETQRNKGNFPGRFSGRQFSNSRSEMNVSTLELGDSALYLCASMGNSGSWGETQYFGPGTRLLVL.

The rearrangement joins TRBV2 to TRBJ2-1; 9 bases align to TRBD2. CDR1 is SNHLY and CDR2 is FYNNEI in the germline V gene. Unmatched junction bases numbered 11, after V lost 0 bases and J lost 8 bases. This CDR3 is 17 amino acids long. The CDR3 sequence is CASSEAGASGTTYEQFF. The DNA of the CDR3 is TGTGCCAGCAGTGAAGCGGGGGCTAGCGGGACAACCTATGAGCAGTTCTTC.

Only a few counts were recorded for this clone. The chain carries TRBV12-2 and TRBJ1-5; the D segment call TRBD1 is taken from the table without a DNA check. TRBV12-2 is a pseudogene locus. The CDR3 length is 15 residues. CDR3 protein: CASRSEDRGNQPQHF. Written as DNA, the CDR3 is TGTGCAAGTCGCTCAGAGGACAGGGGAAATCAGCCCCAGCATTTT.

The V call is TRBV6-5, the J call TRBJ2-1, with a tentative D call TRBD2 (5 bases). The V gene's germline CDR1 is MNHEY and CDR2 SVGAGI. The CDR3 contains 15 residues. V lost 4 bases and J 2 bases, leaving 12 bases between the germline ends. The CDR3 region is CASSLTTAAYNEQFF. The CDR3 DNA follows: TGTGCCAGCAGTTTGACTACCGCAGCCTACAATGAGCAGTTCTTC.